This T cell receptor beta chain appears in the sequencing data of a study of CD4 T cells in relation to SARS-CoV-2 and coronaviruses. A remark on this clone: The antigen is not known.

The V and J ends lost 6 bases and 6 bases respectively, with 18 bases between them. CDR3 length equals 14 residues. Germline loops: CDR1 SNHLY, CDR2 FYNNEI. CD4+ T cells from unexposed donors were obtained before the COVID-19 pandemic (2011-2018). After about 10 days of culture, CD4+ T cells were isolated. The assay was immunoSEQ multiplex PCR, and TCRdb's table has in-frame clones only and misses some. Among about 20,000 clones listed, around 70% were seen once. The source of this sequence is a human donor in good health. This rearrangement joins TRBV2 to TRBJ2-7; D possibly corresponds to TRBD1 (5 bases). Sequencing used CD4+ T cells from PBMCs, cultured in vitro. The CDR3 reads CASRDAKGYGEQYF. CDR3 nucleotides: TGTGCCAGCAGGGATGCCAAGGGGTATGGCGAGCAGTACTTC.